This T cell receptor (beta chain) derives from a study of blood T cell repertoires in COVID-19. The wider study: Both acute and convalescent COVID-19 samples were obtained from the United States, Italy and Spain. T cells, B-cell-depleted T cells, or PBMCs supplied cDNA or gDNA.

This CDR3 is built from 16 residues. V trimming: 4 bases; J trimming: 6 bases; junction bases outside the gene matches: 11. Germline lookup yields CDR1 MNHNS and CDR2 SASEGT. Per the original data handling: Amplified reference gene primers provided the basis for estimating nucleated cell counts. Measured with immunoSEQ multiplex PCR; TCRdb has only the in-frame clones, and not every one. The V and J calls and the clone size are those of that table, but D and trimming were determined from the DNA. Among roughly 140,000 clones listed, approximately 80% were seen once. The TCR comes from a man aged 55 to 69 with active or convalescent COVID-19. The sequencing input was peripheral blood. The V and J genes are TRBV6-1 and TRBJ1-2; 10 bases map to TRBD1. The CDR3 region has the DNA TGTGCCAGCAGTGGGACAGGGGGTGGTGATGGTAATGGCTACACCTTC. Protein: CASSGTGGGDGNGYTF.